This T cell receptor (beta chain) comes out of a study of regulatory T cells in long-lasting Graves disease. This clonotype was seen many times. Its target is not known. Described time point: newly diagnosed GD, antithyroid drugs for less than 3 months. The authors made the TCR library using RNA they extracted from PBMCs. Study-wide findings and caveats: With persistent disease, TRBV28, TRBJ1-2 and TRBJ2-5 were the favored segments. In persistent patients, shared public clonotypes (roughly 2,800) outnumbered those in new patients (about 1,000).

This CDR3 contains 15 residues. Deletions cut 6 bases from V and 7 bases from J, with 22 bases between. Germline loops: CDR1 DFQATT, CDR2 SNEGSKA (reference sequence). According to the study, TCR beta libraries were built with iRepertoire HTBI primers and CDR3-region Arm-PCR. TCRdb used MiXCR to reprocess the multiplex PCR reads, holding one entry per CDR3 protein. Seen here are hundreds of thousands of distinct CDR3 sequences, 15% to 20% observed once, and the top ten hold about 12%. These sequences were also reported in another study, on T cells in Graves' hyperthyroidism and ophthalmopathy. This second study notes: The definition of stable Graves' hyperthyroidism was no ophthalmopathy progression within 18 months. With a duration under 2 months, the hyperthyroidism was newly diagnosed in patients aged 18 to 65.

The sequence derives from a man younger than 35 with Graves disease. V gene TRBV20-1 combines with J gene TRBJ2-1; D unclear. The specimen was peripheral blood mononuclear cells (PBMCs), collected at new diagnosis, from a patient treated with antithyroid drugs. As DNA, the CDR3 is TGCAGTGCCGCACCCCTAAGTGGCCGATATAATGAGCAGTTCTTC. Amino acid sequence: CSAAPLSGRYNEQFF.